The present entry profiles one T cell receptor beta chain with its context. Which antigen it targets is not known. No quality values exist for individual bases; no much larger clone is one base distant. The sample has other DNA sequences that encode this CDR3 too. Using the deep immunoSEQ assay, TCR CDR3 regions were amplified from genomic DNA by multiplex PCR. Extracted genomic DNA from each cell subset was distributed evenly across all wells of several immunoSEQ 96-well plates, and each plate was treated as a replicate. Each replicate PCR for sorted subsets received 200 ng genomic DNA, equal to about 30,000 T cell genomes. Purified libraries were measured with a Qubit 3.0 fluorometer, size-checked on a Bioanalyzer 2100, and measured again with the KAPA Library Quantification kit. Every immunoSEQ 96-well plate was sequenced on a dedicated single-read 150-cycle Illumina NextSeq 550 flow cell. The study's own analysis went as follows. Because the immunoSEQ output included only junctional sequences and no quality scores, the filtering could not be the same as the filtering used for full-length reads. To assign V/J genes and CDR3, sequences were annotated against IMGT germline references using PyIR, a Python wrapper for IgBLAST v1.9. Reads were removed for weak V/J assignments (E-value above 1e-6), missing CDR3, stop codons, out-of-frame junctions, or ambiguous translated residues. V3J clonotypes were defined by identical inferred V gene, J gene, and CDR3 amino acid sequence. Percentage overlap between repertoires was calculated by dividing the number of shared unique clonotypes by the size of the smaller repertoire. Three approaches were used to assess repertoire richness: RTK rarefaction, the Chao1 estimator, and Recon v2.1 estimates of unobserved clonotypes. OLGA was used to compute generation probabilities for all TCRbeta clonotypes that the gDNA method yielded from a few donors. In its TCRdb copy, this immuneACCESS table keeps in-frame sequences only and misses some clones. Where compared with another copy, unresolved V genes explain less than half of these, and the others have no known cause. V, J and clone size were drawn from that table, and D and trimming were deduced from the DNA. Here the sample has millions of clones; over 85% occur a single time. 0.85% to 1.3% of the sample is held by the ten biggest clonotypes.

CD8 naive samples consisted of CD45RO-negative cells that were positively selected for CCR7, yielding a CD45RA+CCR7+ population without TemRA cells. Donors were healthy HIV-negative adults with no recently reported acute infections or vaccinations. All donors were Caucasian adults living in Nashville, Tennessee, USA. After blood collection by leukapheresis, PBMCs were isolated using Ficoll-Histopaque density gradient centrifugation and then cryopreserved in the vapor phase of liquid nitrogen. Purity and quantity of every magnetically sorted T cell population were checked by analytical flow cytometry. Each sorted fraction had its genomic DNA isolated and then quantified by UV absorbance on a Nanodrop 2000c. These data belong to a study of shared clonotypes between healthy human individuals (dated by TCRdb to about 2020). Background for the entire study: The cohort included a few men and a couple of women between 18 and 49 years of age. To increase sequencing depth and limit assay-specific biases, TCR repertoire library preparation and sequencing were carried out by different laboratories using diverse techniques. For each donor, three plates each were used for CD4 naive and CD4 memory, two plates were used for CD8 naive, and one plate was used for CD8 memory. Between about 0.8 and 9.5 billion PBMCs per donor were obtained by leukapheresis. The study deeply sequenced blood TCR repertoires of several healthy adults to estimate repertoire size and the extent of clonotype sharing between individuals. Broader findings and caveats from the paper: Sampling was restricted to blood, and TCR repertoires in tissue are likely to differ from TCR repertoires in blood. When a handful of donors were compared, the shared fraction of clonotypes was about 5.4% for naive CD4, 3.5% for naive CD8, 2% to 2.5% for memory CD4, and roughly 0.4% for memory CD8. Compared with non-shared clonotypes, the clonotypes found in all four sorted-subset donors had higher generation probabilities. Incomplete sequencing was indicated by rarefaction of sorted-subset datasets, despite the large sequencing depth. Because the study included only a small number of donors, the genetic and exposure-history diversity represented was limited. Pairwise subsampling indicated that sequencing depth was expected to affect the degree of clonotype sharing among donors. Larger estimated clonotype richness was generally found for naive subsets than for memory subsets.

The CDR3 goes from the cysteine to the phenylalanine over 15 residues. Left in the record is the CDR3 DNA by itself, 45 bases read in frame from the first base. The germline V and J ends show losses of 0 bases and 4 bases respectively, and no gene match explains 1 base of the junction. Per the germline V gene (reference sequence), SEHNR is the CDR1 and FQNEAQ is the CDR2. The rearrangement joined TRBV7-9 to TRBJ2-1, with TRBD2 identical over 9 junction bases. Sequencing input: naive CD8+ T cells sorted from blood. This specimen's cell subset or site label, per the study, means: CD45RA+CCR7+. This TCR was recovered from a man aged 18-30 years in good health. The DNA is TGTGCCAGCAGCTTAGCTAGCGGGAGATACAATGAGCAGTTCTTC. Translated, this is CASSLASGRYNEQFF.